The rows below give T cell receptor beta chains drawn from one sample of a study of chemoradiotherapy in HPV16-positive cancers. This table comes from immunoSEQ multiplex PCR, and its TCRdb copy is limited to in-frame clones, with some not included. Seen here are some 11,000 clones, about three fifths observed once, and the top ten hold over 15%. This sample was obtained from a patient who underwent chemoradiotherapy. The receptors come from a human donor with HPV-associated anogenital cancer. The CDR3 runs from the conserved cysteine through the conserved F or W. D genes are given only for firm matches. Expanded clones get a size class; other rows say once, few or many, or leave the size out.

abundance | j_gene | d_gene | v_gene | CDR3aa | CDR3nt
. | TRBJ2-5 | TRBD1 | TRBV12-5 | CASGTTGVRETQYF | TGTGCTAGTGGTACAACAGGGGTTCGCGAGACCCAGTACTTC
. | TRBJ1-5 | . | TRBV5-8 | CASSLANQPQHF | TGTGCCAGCAGCTTGGCCAATCAGCCCCAGCATTTT
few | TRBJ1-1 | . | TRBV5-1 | CASSLDGRGNTEAFF | TGCGCCAGCAGCTTGGATGGTAGGGGAAACACTGAAGCTTTCTTT
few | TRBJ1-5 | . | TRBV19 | CASSVRDQPQHF | TGTGCCAGTAGTGTCAGGGATCAGCCCCAGCATTTT
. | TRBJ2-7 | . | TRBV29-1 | CSVDLGHEQYF | TGCAGCGTTGATTTAGGCCACGAGCAGTACTTC
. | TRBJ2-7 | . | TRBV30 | CAWRPLLGTVSYEQYF | TGTGCCTGGAGGCCTCTCTTGGGGACTGTTTCCTACGAGCAGTACTTC
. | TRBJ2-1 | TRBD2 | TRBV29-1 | CSAGTSGFTEQFF | TGCAGCGCTGGGACTAGCGGGTTTACTGAGCAGTTCTTC
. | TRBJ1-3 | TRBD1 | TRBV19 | CATSDRASGNTIYF | TGTGCCACCTCAGACAGGGCCTCTGGAAACACCATATATTTT
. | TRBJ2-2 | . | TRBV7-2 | CASSLGQVQVTGELFF | TGTGCCAGCAGCTTAGGCCAGGTACAGGTCACCGGGGAGCTGTTTTTT
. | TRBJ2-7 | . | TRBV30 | CAWSVRGNRISEQYF | TGTGCCTGGAGTGTAAGGGGAAACAGAATTTCCGAGCAGTACTTC
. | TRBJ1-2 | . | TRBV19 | CASSITQSNYGYTF | TGTGCCAGTAGTATAACACAGAGTAACTATGGCTACACCTTC
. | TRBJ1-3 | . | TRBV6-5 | CASTGYSGNTIYF | TGTGCCAGCACCGGTTACTCTGGAAACACCATATATTTT
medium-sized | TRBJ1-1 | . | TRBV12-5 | CASGLIGGSNTEAFF | TGTGCTAGTGGTTTAATAGGGGGTTCGAACACTGAAGCTTTCTTT
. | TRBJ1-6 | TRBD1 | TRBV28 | CASKVGTGNSPLHF | TGTGCCAGCAAGGTCGGGACAGGGAATTCACCCCTCCACTTT
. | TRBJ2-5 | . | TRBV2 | CASSELALARETQYF | TGTGCCAGCAGTGAATTAGCCCTTGCCAGGGAGACCCAGTACTTC
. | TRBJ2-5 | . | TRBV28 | CASSLPREKETQYF | TGTGCCAGCAGTCTCCCCAGGGAAAAAGAGACCCAGTACTTC
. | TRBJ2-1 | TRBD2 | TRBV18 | CASSPPSGSMDEQFF | TGTGCCAGCTCACCACCGAGCGGGAGTATGGATGAGCAGTTCTTC